This TCR beta chain came from a study of naive and memory T cell subsets. An oligonucleotide containing a UMI was ligated to the 3' end of TCR cDNA. Adult healthy volunteers gave 2.5 ml peripheral blood for whole-blood RNA. V was cut by 3 bases and J by 5 bases, with 24 bases left in between. The germline V gene encodes CDR1 MRHNA and CDR2 SNTAGT. The CDR3 consists of 18 residues. Ligated cDNA underwent four rounds of PCR with nested alpha and beta constant region primers and SP2. MiXCR, applied by TCRdb to the 5' RACE reads, yields one record per CDR3 protein. The sample shows 25,000 to 35,000 distinct CDR3 sequences, roughly 17% of them seen only once.

This TCR was sampled from a female donor in good health. V gene TRBV6-4 combines with J gene TRBJ2-3; D remains unclear. CDR3 DNA sequence: TGTGCCAGCAGTGAGTCTGAAGCCCTGGGTGGGAACGAAGATACGCAGTATTTT. It is translated as CASSESEALGGNEDTQYF.